One sample yielded the 12 T cell receptor beta chains listed below, sequenced in a study of blood T cell repertoires in COVID-19. The table came from immunoSEQ multiplex PCR; TCRdb's copy has only in-frame clones and leaves some out. The repertoire holds roughly 55,000 clones, with over 75% as singletons. Sequenced: peripheral blood. These TCRs come from a human donor in a cohort sampled during active COVID-19.

V is TRBV7-8 and J is TRBJ2-1; 7 nucleotides agree with TRBD1. V dropped 6 bases and J dropped 7; count of bases not matched to a gene: 9. Looked up from germline, CDR1 is SGHVS and CDR2 is FQNEAQ. The CDR3 runs 14 residues. The CDR3 bases are TGTGCCAGCAGTAATAGGGGGCAGGGGAATGAGCAGTTCTTC. Its translation: CASSNRGQGNEQFF.

The V and J genes are TRBV2 and TRBJ2-2; possible D gene TRBD1, 6 bases. Germline V gene data show CDR1 as SNHLY and CDR2 as FYNNEI. V dropped 6 bases and J dropped 3 bases, with 14 bases sitting between them. The CDR3 runs 15 residues. The CDR3 protein is CASRSKGVDTGELFF. In nucleotides, the CDR3 is TGTGCCAGCAGATCGAAGGGGGTAGACACCGGGGAGCTGTTTTTT.

The chain couples TRBV30 to TRBJ1-5, with TRBD1 matching over 10 bases. The CDR3 covers 15 residues. CDR1 and CDR2 (germline): GTSNPN, SVGIG (reference sequence). J was trimmed by 6 bases and V by 3 bases; bases with no gene match: 8. The CDR3 sequence is CAWSRRTGGAQPQHF. DNA of the CDR3: TGTGCCTGGAGCAGGAGGACAGGGGGAGCTCAGCCCCAGCATTTT.

This clone was seen a handful of times. V is TRBV7-2 and J is TRBJ2-3; D possibly corresponds to TRBD1 (5 bases). CDR3 length equals 14 residues. Per germline, CDR1 SGHTA and CDR2 FQGNSA. V lost 3 bases, J lost 2 bases, and 9 bases lay in between. The CDR3 DNA sequence: TGTGCCAGCAGCTTCAGGGTTTTCACAGATACGCAGTATTTT. Translation gives CASSFRVFTDTQYF.

CDR3 nucleotides: TGCAGCGTGGAGACAGGTCCCTATGGCTACACCTTC. Residues: CSVETGPYGYTF. The chain joins TRBV29-1 to TRBJ1-2; maybe TRBD1 (6 bases). CDR3 size: 12 residues. CDR1 and CDR2 (germline): SQVTM, ANQGSEA. V was pared by 6 bases and J by 4 bases, with 12 bases between.

J is TRBJ1-3 and V is TRBV28; D is possibly TRBD1 (5 bases). Germline assignment: CDR1 MDHEN and CDR2 SYDVKM. CDR3 size: 15 residues. The germline V and J ends were trimmed by 7 bases and 4 bases, with 17 bases remaining between them. CDR3 in amino acids: CASTSGGIGGNTIYF. CDR3 DNA: TGTGCCAGCACTTCGGGGGGAATTGGAGGAAACACCATATATTTT. Combining the CDR3 with reference TRBV28 and TRBJ1-3 gives the whole variable domain DVKVTQSSRYLVKRTGEKVFLECVQDMDHENMFWYRQDPGLGLRLIYFSYDVKMKEKGDIPEGYSVSREKKERFSLILESASTNQTSMYLCASTSGGIGGNTIYFGEGSWLTVV.

The chain couples TRBV4-2 to TRBJ2-1, with 9 bases identical to TRBD2. With 1 base clipped from V and 5 bases from J, the junction kept 9 bases outside the gene matches. The CDR3 spans 17 residues. Germline V lookup: CDR1 LGHNA, CDR2 YNFKEQ. The CDR3 coding sequence is TGTGCCAGCAGCCAAGTCATTGCTAGCGGGACCCACAATGAGCAGTTCTTC. It is translated as CASSQVIASGTHNEQFF.

V and J are TRBV5-1 and TRBJ2-3; 9 bases fit TRBD1. The junction had 11 bases not matched to a gene; V was cut back by 4 bases and J by 5 bases. The CDR3 runs 16 residues. The germline CDR1 and CDR2 sequences are SGHRS and YFSETQ. The CDR3: CASSVDRDRARDTQYF. Written as DNA, the CDR3 is TGCGCCAGCAGCGTAGACCGGGACAGGGCCCGAGATACGCAGTATTTT.

The genes are TRBV5-1 and TRBJ2-6; D perhaps matches TRBD2 (5 bases). Germline lookup yields CDR1 SGHRS and CDR2 YFSETQ. The CDR3 runs to 15 residues. Deletions cut 3 bases from V and 1 base from J, with 8 bases between. The CDR3 region is CASSSRDSGANVLTF. The CDR3 nucleotides are TGCGCCAGCAGCTCGAGGGATTCTGGGGCCAACGTCCTGACTTTC.

The chain links TRBV6-1 to TRBJ1-5; TRBD1 is a possible D gene (5 bases). Germline lookup yields CDR1 MNHNS and CDR2 SASEGT. This CDR3 region has 20 residues. V was clipped by 4 bases and J by 2 bases, with 27 bases between them. The CDR3 DNA sequence: TGTGCCAGCAGTGGAGACGAAAAAGAATCGGACATTAGGGGCAATCAGCCCCAGCATTTT. Translated, it gives CASSGDEKESDIRGNQPQHF.

The CDR3 is CASSISRGWEETQYF. As DNA, the CDR3 is TGTGCCAGTAGTATAAGTAGAGGGTGGGAAGAGACCCAGTACTTC. The V gene is TRBV19, the J gene TRBJ2-5; D is possibly TRBD2 (5 bases). The CDR3 extends over 15 amino acids. Trimming removed 2 bases from V and 3 bases from J, with 13 bases in between. Germline V gene sequence: CDR1 LNHDA, CDR2 SQIVND (reference sequence). The full variable domain, its missing parts supplied by reference TRBV19 and TRBJ2-5, is DGGITQSPKYLFRKEGQNVTLSCEQNLNHDAMYWYRQDPGQGLRLIYYSQIVNDFQKGDIAEGYSVSREKKESFPLTVTSAQKNPTAFYLCASSISRGWEETQYFGPGTRLLVL.

This clone was found a few times. The chain links TRBV7-9 to TRBJ2-7; no definite D call. Germline V gene data show CDR1 as SEHNR and CDR2 as FQNEAQ (reference sequence). V gave up 0 bases and J gave up 4 bases, with 13 bases separating them. The CDR3 is made up of 15 amino acids. The CDR3 loop is CASSLARDKPYEQYF. The CDR3, as DNA: TGTGCCAGCAGCTTAGCGCGAGACAAACCATACGAGCAGTACTTC.